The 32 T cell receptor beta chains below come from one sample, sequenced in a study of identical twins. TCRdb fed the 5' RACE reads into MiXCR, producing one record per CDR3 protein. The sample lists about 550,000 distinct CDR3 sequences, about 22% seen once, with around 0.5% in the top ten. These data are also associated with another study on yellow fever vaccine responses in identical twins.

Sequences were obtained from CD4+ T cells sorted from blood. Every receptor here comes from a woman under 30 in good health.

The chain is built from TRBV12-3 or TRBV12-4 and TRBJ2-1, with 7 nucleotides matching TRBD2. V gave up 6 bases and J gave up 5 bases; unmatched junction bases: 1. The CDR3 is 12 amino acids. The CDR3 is CASSGRNNEQFF. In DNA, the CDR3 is TGTGCCAGCAGCGGGAGGAACAATGAGCAGTTCTTC.

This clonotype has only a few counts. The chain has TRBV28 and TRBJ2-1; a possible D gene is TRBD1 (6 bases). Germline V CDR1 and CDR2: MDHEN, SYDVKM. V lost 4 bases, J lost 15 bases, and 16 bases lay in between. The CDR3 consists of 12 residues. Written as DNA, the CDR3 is TGTGCCAGCAGTTCCACACACAGGGTTTGGTTCTTC. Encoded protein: CASSSTHRVWFF.

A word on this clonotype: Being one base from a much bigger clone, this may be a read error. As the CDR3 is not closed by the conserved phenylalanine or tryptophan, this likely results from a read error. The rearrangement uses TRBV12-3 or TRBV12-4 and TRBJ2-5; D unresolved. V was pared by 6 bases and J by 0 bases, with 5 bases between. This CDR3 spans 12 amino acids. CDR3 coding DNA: TGTGCCAGCAGGTCGTACCAAGAGACCCAGTACTCC. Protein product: CASRSYQETQYS.

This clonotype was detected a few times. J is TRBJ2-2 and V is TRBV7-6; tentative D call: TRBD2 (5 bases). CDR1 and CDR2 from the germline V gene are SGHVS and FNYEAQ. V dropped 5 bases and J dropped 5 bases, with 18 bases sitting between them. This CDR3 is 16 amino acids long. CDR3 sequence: CASSQLGGWLTGELFF. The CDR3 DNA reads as TGTGCCAGCAGCCAGCTAGGAGGATGGTTGACCGGGGAGCTGTTTTTT. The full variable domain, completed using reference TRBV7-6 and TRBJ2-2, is GAGVSQSPRYKVTKRGQDVALRCDPISGHVSLYWYRQALGQGPEFLTYFNYEAQQDKSGLPNDRFSAERPEGSISTLTIQRTEQRDSAMYRCASSQLGGWLTGELFFGEGSRLTVL.

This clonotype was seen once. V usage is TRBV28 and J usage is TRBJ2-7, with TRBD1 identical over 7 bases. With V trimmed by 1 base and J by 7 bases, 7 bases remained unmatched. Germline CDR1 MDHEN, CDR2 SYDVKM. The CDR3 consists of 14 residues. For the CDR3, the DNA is TGTGCCAGCAGTTTATTCGACAGGGTCGGAGAGCAGTACTTC. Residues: CASSLFDRVGEQYF.

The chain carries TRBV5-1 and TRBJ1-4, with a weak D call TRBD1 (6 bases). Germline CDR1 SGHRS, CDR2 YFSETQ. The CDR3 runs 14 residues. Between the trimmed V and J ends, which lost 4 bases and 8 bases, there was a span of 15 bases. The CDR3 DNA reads TGCGCCAGCAGCCCCGAGGGGGGTCGCGAAAAACTGTTTTTT. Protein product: CASSPEGGREKLFF.

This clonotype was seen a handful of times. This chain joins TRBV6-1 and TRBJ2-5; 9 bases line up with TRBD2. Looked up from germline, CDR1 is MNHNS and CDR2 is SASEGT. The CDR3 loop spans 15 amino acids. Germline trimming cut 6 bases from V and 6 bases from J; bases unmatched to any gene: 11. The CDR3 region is CASRGASGATKTQYF. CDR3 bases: TGTGCCAGCAGGGGAGCTAGCGGGGCTACGAAGACCCAGTACTTC.

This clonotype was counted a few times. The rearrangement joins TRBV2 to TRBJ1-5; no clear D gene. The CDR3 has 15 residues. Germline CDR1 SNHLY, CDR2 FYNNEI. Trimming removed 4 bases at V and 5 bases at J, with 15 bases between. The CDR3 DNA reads TGTGCCAGCAGTGTAGTCCAAGGGTATGATCAGCCCCAGCATTTT. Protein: CASSVVQGYDQPQHF. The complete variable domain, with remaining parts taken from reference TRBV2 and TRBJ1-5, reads EPEVTQTPSHQVTQMGQEVILRCVPISNHLYFYWYRQILGQKVEFLVSFYNNEISEKSEIFDDQFSVERPDGSNFTLKIRSTKLEDSAMYFCASSVVQGYDQPQHFGDGTRLSIL.

CDR3 loop: CSATHRKANTGELFF. CDR3 coding DNA: TGCAGTGCTACCCACCGAAAAGCGAACACCGGGGAGCTGTTTTTT. V and J are TRBV20-1 and TRBJ2-2; D is uncertain. The CDR3 runs to 15 residues. CDR1 and CDR2 from the germline V gene are DFQATT and SNEGSKA (reference sequence). Trimming shortened V by 4 bases and J by 0 bases, and 12 bases separated the two germline ends.

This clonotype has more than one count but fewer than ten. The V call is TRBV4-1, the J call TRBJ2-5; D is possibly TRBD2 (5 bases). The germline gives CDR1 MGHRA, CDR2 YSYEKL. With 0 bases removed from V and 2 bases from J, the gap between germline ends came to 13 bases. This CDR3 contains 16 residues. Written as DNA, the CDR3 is TGCGCCAGCAGCCAAGATCGAGGGTCAGTACAAGAGACCCAGTACTTC. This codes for CASSQDRGSVQETQYF.

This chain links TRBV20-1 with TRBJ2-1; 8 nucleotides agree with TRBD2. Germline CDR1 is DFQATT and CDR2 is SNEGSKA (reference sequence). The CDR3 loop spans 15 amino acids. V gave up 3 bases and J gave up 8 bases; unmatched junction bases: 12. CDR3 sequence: CSASTSGPHAHEQFF. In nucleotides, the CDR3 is TGCAGTGCTAGTACTAGCGGCCCCCACGCCCATGAGCAGTTCTTC.

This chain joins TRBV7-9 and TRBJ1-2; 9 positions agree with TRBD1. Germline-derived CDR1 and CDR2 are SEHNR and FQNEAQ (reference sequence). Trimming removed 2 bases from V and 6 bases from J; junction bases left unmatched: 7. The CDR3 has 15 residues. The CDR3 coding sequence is TGTGCCAGCAGCTTACAGGGGACAGGGATTCATGGCTACACCTTC. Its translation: CASSLQGTGIHGYTF.

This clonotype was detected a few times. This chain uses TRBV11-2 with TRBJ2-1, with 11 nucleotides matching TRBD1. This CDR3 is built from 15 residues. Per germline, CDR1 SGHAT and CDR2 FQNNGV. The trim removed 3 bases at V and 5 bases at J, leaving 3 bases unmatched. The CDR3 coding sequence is TGTGCCAGCAGCTTTGGGACAGGGGGTAACAATGAGCAGTTCTTC. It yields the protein CASSFGTGGNNEQFF.

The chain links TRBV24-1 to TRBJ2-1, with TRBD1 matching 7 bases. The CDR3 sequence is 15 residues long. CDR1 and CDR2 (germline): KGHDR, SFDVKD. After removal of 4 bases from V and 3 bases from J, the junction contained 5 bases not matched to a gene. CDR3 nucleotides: TGTGCCACCAGTGACTTCGGACAGGACTACAATGAGCAGTTCTTC. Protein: CATSDFGQDYNEQFF.

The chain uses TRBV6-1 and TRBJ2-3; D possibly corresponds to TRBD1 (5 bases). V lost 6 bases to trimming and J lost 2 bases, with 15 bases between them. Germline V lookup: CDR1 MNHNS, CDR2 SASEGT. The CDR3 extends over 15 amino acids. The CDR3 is CASRADTDYTDTQYF. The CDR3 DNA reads TGTGCCAGCAGGGCGGACACGGATTACACAGATACGCAGTATTTT.

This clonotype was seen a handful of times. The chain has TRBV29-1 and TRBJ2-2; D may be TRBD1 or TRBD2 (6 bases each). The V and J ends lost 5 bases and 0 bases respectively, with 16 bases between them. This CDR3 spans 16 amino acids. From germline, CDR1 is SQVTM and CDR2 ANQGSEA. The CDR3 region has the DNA TGCAGCGTTACCCCCGGGGGCTTAACGAACACCGGGGAGCTGTTTTTT. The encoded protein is CSVTPGGLTNTGELFF.

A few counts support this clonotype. Written as DNA, the CDR3 is TGCAGGGCCGGACTAACGAACACTGAAGCTTTCTTT. It codes for CRAGLTNTEAFF. J is TRBJ1-1 and V is TRBV20-1; the D is unclear. CDR1 DFQATT and CDR2 SNEGSKA come from the germline V gene (reference sequence). The CDR3 loop spans 12 amino acids.

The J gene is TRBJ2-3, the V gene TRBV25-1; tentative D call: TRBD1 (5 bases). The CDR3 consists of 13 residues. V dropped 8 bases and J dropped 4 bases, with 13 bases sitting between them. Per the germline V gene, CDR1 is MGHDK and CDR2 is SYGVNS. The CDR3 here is CASRRVGPDTQYF. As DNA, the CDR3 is TGTGCCAGCCGCAGGGTCGGACCAGATACGCAGTATTTT.

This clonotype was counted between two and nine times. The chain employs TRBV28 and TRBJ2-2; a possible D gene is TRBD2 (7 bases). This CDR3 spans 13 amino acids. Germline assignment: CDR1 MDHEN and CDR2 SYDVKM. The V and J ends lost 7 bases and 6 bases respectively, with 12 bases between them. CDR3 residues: CASTPGGPGELFF. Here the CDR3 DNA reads TGTGCCAGCACCCCGGGGGGCCCCGGGGAGCTGTTTTTT.

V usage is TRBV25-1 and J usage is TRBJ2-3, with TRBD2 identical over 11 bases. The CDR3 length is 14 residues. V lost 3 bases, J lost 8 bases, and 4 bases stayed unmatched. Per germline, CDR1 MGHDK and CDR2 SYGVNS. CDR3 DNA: TGTGCCAGCAGTGATTCAGGACTAGCGGGTACGCAGTATTTT. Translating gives CASSDSGLAGTQYF.

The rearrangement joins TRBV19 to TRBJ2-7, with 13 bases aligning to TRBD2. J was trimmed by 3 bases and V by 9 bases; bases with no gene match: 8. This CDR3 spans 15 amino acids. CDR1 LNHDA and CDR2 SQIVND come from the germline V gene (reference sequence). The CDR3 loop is CASRTSGSVNYEQYF. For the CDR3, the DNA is TGTGCCAGCAGGACTAGCGGGAGCGTCAACTACGAGCAGTACTTC.

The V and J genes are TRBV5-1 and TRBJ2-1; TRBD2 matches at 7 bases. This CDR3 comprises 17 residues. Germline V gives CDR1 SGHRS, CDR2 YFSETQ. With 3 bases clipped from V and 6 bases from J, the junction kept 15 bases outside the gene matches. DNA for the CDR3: TGCGCCAGCAGCTATCGGTGGGCGGCGGGAGAGGTCAATGAGCAGTTCTTC. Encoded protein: CASSYRWAAGEVNEQFF. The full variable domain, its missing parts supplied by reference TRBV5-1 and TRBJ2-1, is KAGVTQTPRYLIKTRGQQVTLSCSPISGHRSVSWYQQTPGQGLQFLFEYFSETQRNKGNFPGRFSGRQFSNSRSEMNVSTLELGDSALYLCASSYRWAAGEVNEQFFGPGTRLTVL.

CDR3 loop: CSAIVAGENNEQFF. DNA for the CDR3: TGCAGTGCTATAGTAGCGGGAGAAAACAATGAGCAGTTCTTC. The V and J genes are TRBV20-1 and TRBJ2-1; 9 nucleotides match TRBD2. Germline assignment: CDR1 DFQATT and CDR2 SNEGSKA (reference sequence). The J segment lost 5 bases and the V segment lost 4 bases, leaving 6 bases of the junction unmatched. This CDR3 has 14 residues.

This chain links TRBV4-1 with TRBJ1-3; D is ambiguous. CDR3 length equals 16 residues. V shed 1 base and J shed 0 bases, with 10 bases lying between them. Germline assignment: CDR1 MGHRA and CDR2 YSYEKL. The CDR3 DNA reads TGCGCCAGCAGCCAAGTCCCAGTGGTCTCTGGAAACACCATATATTTT. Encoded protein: CASSQVPVVSGNTIYF.

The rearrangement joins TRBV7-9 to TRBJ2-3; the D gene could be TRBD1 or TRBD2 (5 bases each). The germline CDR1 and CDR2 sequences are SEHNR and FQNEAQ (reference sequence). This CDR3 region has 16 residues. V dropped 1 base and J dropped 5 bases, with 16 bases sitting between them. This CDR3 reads CASSLGGSGAGDTQYF. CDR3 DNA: TGTGCCAGCAGCTTAGGGGGGTCTGGGGCTGGAGATACGCAGTATTTT. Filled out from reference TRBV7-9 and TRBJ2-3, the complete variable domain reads DTGVSQNPRHKITKRGQNVTFRCDPISEHNRLYWYRQTLGQGPEFLTYFQNEAQLEKSRLLSDRFSAERPKGSFSTLEIQRTEQGDSAMYLCASSLGGSGAGDTQYFGPGTRLTVL.

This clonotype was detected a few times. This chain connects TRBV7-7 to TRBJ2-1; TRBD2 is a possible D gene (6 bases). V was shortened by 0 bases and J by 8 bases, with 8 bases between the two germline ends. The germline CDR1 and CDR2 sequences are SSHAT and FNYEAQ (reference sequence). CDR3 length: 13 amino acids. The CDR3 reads CASSLASGDEQFF. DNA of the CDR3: TGTGCCAGCAGCTTAGCTTCGGGGGATGAGCAGTTCTTC.

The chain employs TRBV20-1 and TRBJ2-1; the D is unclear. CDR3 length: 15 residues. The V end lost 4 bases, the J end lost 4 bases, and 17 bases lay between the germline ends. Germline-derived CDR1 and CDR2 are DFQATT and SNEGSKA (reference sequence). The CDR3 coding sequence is TGCAGTGCTAACCCCCTTATCCCTCGGTACAATGAGCAGTTCTTC. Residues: CSANPLIPRYNEQFF.

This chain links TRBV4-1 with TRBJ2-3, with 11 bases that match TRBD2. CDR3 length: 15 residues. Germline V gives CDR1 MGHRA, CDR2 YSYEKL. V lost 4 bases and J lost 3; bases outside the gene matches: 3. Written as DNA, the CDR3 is TGCGCCAGCAGCCGGACTAGCGGGCAAACAGATACGCAGTATTTT. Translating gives CASSRTSGQTDTQYF.

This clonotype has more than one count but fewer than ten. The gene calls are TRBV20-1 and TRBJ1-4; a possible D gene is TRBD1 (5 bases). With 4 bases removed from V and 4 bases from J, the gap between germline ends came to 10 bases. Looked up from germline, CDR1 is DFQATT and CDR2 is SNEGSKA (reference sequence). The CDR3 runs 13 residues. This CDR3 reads CSANRDYNEKLFF. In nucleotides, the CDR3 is TGCAGTGCTAACCGGGACTATAATGAAAAACTGTTTTTT.

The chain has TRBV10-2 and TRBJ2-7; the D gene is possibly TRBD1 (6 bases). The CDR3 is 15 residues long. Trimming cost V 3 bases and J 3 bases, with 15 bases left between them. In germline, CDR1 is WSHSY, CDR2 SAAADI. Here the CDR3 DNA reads TGCGCCAGCAGTGATGGTCAGGGGAAAAACTACGAGCAGTACTTC. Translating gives CASSDGQGKNYEQYF.

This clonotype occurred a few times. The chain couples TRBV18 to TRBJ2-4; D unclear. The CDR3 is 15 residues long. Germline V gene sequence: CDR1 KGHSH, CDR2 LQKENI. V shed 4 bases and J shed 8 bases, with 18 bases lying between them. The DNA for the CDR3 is TGTGCCAGCTCACTTCCCGCTATTCAAGAGGACATTCAGTACTTC. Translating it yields CASSLPAIQEDIQYF.

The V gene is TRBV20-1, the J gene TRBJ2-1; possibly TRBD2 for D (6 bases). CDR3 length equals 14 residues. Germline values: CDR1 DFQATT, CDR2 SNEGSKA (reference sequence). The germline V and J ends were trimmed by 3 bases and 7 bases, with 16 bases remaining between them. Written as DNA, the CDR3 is TGCAGTGCTAGCGGCAGATCCGGGAGTAATGAGCAGTTCTTC. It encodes CSASGRSGSNEQFF.